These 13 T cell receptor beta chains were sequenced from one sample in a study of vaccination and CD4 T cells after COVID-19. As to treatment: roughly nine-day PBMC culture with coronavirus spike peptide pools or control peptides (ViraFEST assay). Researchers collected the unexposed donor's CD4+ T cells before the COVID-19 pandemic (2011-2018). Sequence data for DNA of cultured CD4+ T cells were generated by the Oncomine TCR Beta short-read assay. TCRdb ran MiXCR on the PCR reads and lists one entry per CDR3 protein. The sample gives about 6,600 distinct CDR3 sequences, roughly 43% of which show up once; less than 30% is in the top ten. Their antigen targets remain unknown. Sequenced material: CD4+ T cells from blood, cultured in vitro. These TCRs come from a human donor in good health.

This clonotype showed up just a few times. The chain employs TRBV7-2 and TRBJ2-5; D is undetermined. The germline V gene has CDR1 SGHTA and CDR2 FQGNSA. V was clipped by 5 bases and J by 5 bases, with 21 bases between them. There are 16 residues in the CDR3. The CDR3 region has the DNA TGTGCCAGCAGCAATCCCTGGGCTGCGAGGTGGGAGACCCAGTACTTC. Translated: CASSNPWAARWETQYF.

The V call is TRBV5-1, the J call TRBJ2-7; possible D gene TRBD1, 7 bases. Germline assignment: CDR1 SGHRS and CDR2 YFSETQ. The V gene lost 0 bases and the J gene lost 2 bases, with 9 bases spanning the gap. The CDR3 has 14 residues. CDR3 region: CASSLGRGPYEQYF. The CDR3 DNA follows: TGCGCCAGCAGCTTGGGGAGGGGGCCCTACGAGCAGTACTTC. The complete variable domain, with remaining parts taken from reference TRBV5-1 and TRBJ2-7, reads KAGVTQTPRYLIKTRGQQVTLSCSPISGHRSVSWYQQTPGQGLQFLFEYFSETQRNKGNFPGRFSGRQFSNSRSEMNVSTLELGDSALYLCASSLGRGPYEQYFGPGTRLTVT.

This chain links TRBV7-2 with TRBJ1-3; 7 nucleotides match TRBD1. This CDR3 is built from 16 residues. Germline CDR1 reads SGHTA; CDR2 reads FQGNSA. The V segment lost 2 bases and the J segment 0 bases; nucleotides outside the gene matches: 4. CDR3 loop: CASSLWDSRSGNTIYF. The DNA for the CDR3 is TGTGCCAGCAGCTTATGGGACAGCCGCTCTGGAAACACCATATATTTT.

The CDR3 DNA sequence: TGTGCCAGCAGACCCGGGACAGGGGGTGGTCAGCCCCAGCATTTT. Protein: CASRPGTGGGQPQHF. This chain connects TRBV6-1 to TRBJ1-5, with 11 bases lining up with TRBD1. CDR3 length: 15 amino acids. The junction had 7 bases not matched to a gene; V was cut back by 6 bases and J by 6 bases. Germline CDR1 is MNHNS and CDR2 is SASEGT.

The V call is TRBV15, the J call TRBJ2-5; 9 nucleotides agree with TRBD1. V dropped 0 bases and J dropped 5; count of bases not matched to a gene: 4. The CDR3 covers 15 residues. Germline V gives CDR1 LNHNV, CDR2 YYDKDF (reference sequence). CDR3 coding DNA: TGTGCCACCAGCAGAGACGACAGGGGGGGTGAGACCCAGTACTTC. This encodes CATSRDDRGGETQYF. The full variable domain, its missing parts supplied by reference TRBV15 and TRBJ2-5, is DAMVIQNPRYQVTQFGKPVTLSCSQTLNHNVMYWYQQKSSQAPKLLFHYYDKDFNNEADTPDNFQSRRPNTSFCFLDIRSPGLGDTAMYLCATSRDDRGGETQYFGPGTRLLVL.

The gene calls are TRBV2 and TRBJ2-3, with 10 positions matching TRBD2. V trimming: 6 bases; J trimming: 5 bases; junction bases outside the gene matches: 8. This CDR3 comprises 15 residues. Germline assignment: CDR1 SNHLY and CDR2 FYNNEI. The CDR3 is CASRDSGGPGDTQYF. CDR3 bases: TGTGCCAGCAGAGATAGCGGGGGGCCCGGAGATACGCAGTATTTT.

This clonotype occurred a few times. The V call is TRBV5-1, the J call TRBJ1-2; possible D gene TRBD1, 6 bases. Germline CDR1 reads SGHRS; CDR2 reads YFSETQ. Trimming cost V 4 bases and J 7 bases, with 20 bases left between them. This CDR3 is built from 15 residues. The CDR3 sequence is CASSAWGGPDGGYTF. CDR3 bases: TGCGCCAGCAGCGCGTGGGGGGGCCCGGACGGTGGCTACACCTTC.

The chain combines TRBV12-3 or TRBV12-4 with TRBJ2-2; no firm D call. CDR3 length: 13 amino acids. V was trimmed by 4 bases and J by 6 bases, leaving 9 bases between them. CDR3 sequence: CASSSHWSGELFF. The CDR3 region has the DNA TGTGCCAGCAGTTCCCACTGGTCCGGGGAGCTGTTTTTT.

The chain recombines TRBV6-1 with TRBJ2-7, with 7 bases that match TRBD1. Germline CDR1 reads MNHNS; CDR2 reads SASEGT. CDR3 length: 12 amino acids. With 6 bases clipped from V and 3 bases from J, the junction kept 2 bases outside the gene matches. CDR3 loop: CASRGDSYEQYF. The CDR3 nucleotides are TGTGCCAGCAGAGGGGACAGCTACGAGCAGTACTTC.

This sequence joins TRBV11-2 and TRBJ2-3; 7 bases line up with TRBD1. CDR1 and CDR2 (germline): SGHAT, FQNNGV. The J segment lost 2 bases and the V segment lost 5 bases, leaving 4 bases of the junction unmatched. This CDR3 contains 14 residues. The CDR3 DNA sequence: TGTGCCAGCAGCCGGGACAGAACCACAGATACGCAGTATTTT. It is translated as CASSRDRTTDTQYF.

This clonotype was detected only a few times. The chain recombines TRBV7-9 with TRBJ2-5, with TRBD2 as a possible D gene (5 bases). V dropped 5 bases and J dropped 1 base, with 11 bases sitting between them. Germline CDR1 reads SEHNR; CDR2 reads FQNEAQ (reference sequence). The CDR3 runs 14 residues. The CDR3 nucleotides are TGTGCCAGCAGCGGAGGTGCCCTCCAAGAGACCCAGTACTTC. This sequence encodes CASSGGALQETQYF.

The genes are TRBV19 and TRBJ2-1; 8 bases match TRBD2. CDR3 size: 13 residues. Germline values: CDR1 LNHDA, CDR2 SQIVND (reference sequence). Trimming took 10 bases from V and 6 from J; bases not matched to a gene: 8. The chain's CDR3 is CAIKAREVNEQFF. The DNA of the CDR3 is TGTGCCATCAAGGCGCGGGAGGTCAATGAGCAGTTCTTC.

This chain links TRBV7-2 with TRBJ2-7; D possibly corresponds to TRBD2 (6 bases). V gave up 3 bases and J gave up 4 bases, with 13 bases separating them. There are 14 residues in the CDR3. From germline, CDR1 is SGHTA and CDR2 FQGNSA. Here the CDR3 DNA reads TGTGCCAGCAGCTTTGACGGGGCGGGGTACGAGCAGTACTTC. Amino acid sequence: CASSFDGAGYEQYF. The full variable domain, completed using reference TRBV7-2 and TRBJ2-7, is GAGVSQSPSNKVTEKGKDVELRCDPISGHTALYWYRQSLGQGLEFLIYFQGNSAPDKSGLPSDRFSAERTGGSVSTLTIQRTQQEDSAVYLCASSFDGAGYEQYFGPGTRLTVT.